This T cell receptor (beta chain) stems from a study of OX40 agonist ivuxolimab in advanced cancers. As for the study more broadly: The costimulatory receptor OX40 (CD134) was targeted by ivuxolimab, a fully human IgG2 agonistic monoclonal antibody. Intravenous ivuxolimab was administered to patients every 2 weeks at six dose levels: 0.01, 0.1, 0.3, 1.5, 3 and 10 mg/kg. Among the roughly 52 dose-escalation patients, around 19 had hepatocellular carcinoma, 15 melanoma, 9 renal cell carcinoma and 9 head and neck cancer. In the dose-escalation cohort, 70% to 90% of patients were male, and the mean age was around 60 years with a range of roughly 20 to 80. Patients were allowed to have had prior anti-PD-1, anti-PD-L1 or anti-CTLA-4 therapy, and approximately 40% of the dose-escalation patients had been treated with checkpoint inhibitors. Partial responses occurred in three dose-escalation patients: two with cutaneous melanoma and one with hepatocellular carcinoma. Peripheral TCRbeta sequencing was intended to test whether TCR sequence diversity was altered and clonal T-cell expansion was caused by ivuxolimab. The paper describes the monotherapy dose-escalation part (N ≈ 51 patients) of the phase I trial of ivuxolimab. General study outcomes and caveats: Which antigens the clonally expanded peripheral T cells were specific for was not determined. Partial responders in the 0.1-3.0 mg/kg groups had among the lowest normalized peripheral clonal expansion, especially among CD8+ T cells. At doses from 0.1 to 3.0 mg/kg, clonal expansion was seen in both CD4+ and CD8+ blood T cells between baseline and week 6. After ivuxolimab, CD8+ T cells had more expanded clones than CD4+ T cells on average. Low levels of normalized T-cell clonal expansion were also seen in some nonresponding patients.

The trial excluded patients who had a history of autoimmune disease or who were on systemic immunosuppression. In every dose cohort, peripheral blood was drawn for TCR sequencing at baseline, cycle 4 day 1, and cycle 7 day 1. Samples were obtained from an open-label, multicenter, first-in-human phase I dose-escalation trial of ivuxolimab. The trial enrolled adults with locally advanced or metastatic head and neck squamous cell, hepatocellular, melanoma or renal cell carcinoma. Before TCR sequencing, CD4+ and CD8+ T cells were separately sorted from peripheral blood. To sequence the TCRbeta CDR3 region, genomic DNA was isolated from the sorted cells. The immunoSEQ Assay was used to sequence the TCRbeta CDR3 regions. Not all clones reach the TCRdb copy of this immuneACCESS table, which keeps in-frame sequences only. Checked studies attribute under half of the gap to unresolved V genes and leave the rest unexplained. For this sample the table gives 50,000 to 85,000 clones, of which approximately 90% were detected only once. In total, the top ten clones hold 2% of the sample.

The CDR3 holds 15 amino acids from the cysteine to the phenylalanine. The DNA shown is the 45-base CDR3, in frame from base 1. CDR1 and CDR2 are read off the germline V gene (reference sequence) as SEHNR and FQNEAQ. A distance of 10 bases separates the germline ends of V and J, which lose 3 bases and 1 base respectively. Details on this clone: What this receptor recognizes is not known. No much larger clone is present one base from it, and per-base qualities are unavailable.

The TCR sequence derives from an adult with an advanced solid tumor such as melanoma, head and neck, liver or kidney cancer. This chain is built from TRBV7-9 and TRBJ1-5; no D gene is confidently identified. The sample here was CD4+ or CD8+ T cells sorted from blood, taken in a trial of the OX40 agonist ivuxolimab. The CDR3 in this case is CASSFDGGSNQPQHF. Read as DNA, the sequence is TGTGCCAGCAGCTTTGACGGTGGGAGCAATCAGCCCCAGCATTTT.